The 15 T cell receptor beta chains reported below all come from one sample, sequenced in a study of identical twins. TCRdb analysed the 5' RACE reads with MiXCR anew, one entry per CDR3 protein. The sample comprises 1.5 million to 2 million distinct CDR3 sequences, about 32% of which are singletons, and around 0.25% rests with the top ten. The sample taken for sequencing was cord blood. These receptors were obtained from a newborn girl in good health.

This clonotype was counted at least ten times. The chain links TRBV11-2 to TRBJ2-7, with D hard to call. Germline V CDR1 and CDR2: SGHAT, FQNNGV. The CDR3 length is 15 residues. V was trimmed by 3 bases and J by 1 base, leaving 13 bases between them. The CDR3 here is CASSFDLLNSYEQYF. CDR3 coding DNA: TGTGCCAGCAGCTTCGACCTACTAAATTCCTACGAGCAGTACTTC.

This rearrangement joins TRBV20-1 to TRBJ2-5; no reliable D call. The germline V gene encodes CDR1 DFQATT and CDR2 SNEGSKA (reference sequence). The CDR3 contains 15 residues. The V and J ends lost 0 bases and 11 bases respectively, with 22 bases between them. CDR3 nucleotide sequence: TGCAGTGCTAGAGATCTAGTATGGTCCTACAATGAGCAGTACTTC. It yields the protein CSARDLVWSYNEQYF.

The J gene is TRBJ2-2, the V gene TRBV7-6, with D perhaps TRBD2 (5 bases). The CDR3 runs 15 residues. Trimming took off 1 base at V and 5 bases at J, with 11 bases between the two ends. Germline V gene sequence: CDR1 SGHVS, CDR2 FNYEAQ. CDR3 nucleotides: TGTGCCAGCAGCTTAGGTCCTCGGGGTACCGGGGAGCTGTTTTTT. This sequence encodes CASSLGPRGTGELFF.

This rearrangement joins TRBV20-1 to TRBJ2-3, with 9 bases identical to TRBD2. Germline CDR1 is DFQATT and CDR2 is SNEGSKA (reference sequence). With 5 bases clipped from V and 4 bases from J, the junction kept 10 bases outside the gene matches. This CDR3 contains 15 residues. The CDR3 sequence: CSAAGREGQADTQYF. In DNA form, the CDR3 reads TGCAGTGCTGCCGGGCGGGAGGGCCAAGCAGATACGCAGTATTTT.

Comment on this clonotype: This may be a read error: a much more frequent sequence differs by one nucleotide. The V gene is TRBV6-1, the J gene TRBJ2-3; D assignment may be TRBD1 or TRBD2 (5 bases each). V lost 10 bases, J lost 0 bases, and 8 bases lay in between. The length of the CDR3 is 12 residues. The V gene's germline CDR1 is MNHNS and CDR2 SASEGT. The CDR3 is CATWDSTDTQYF. CDR3 sequence (DNA): TGTGCCACCTGGGACAGCACAGATACGCAGTATTTT.

This chain connects TRBV28 to TRBJ1-6; unclear D gene. The CDR3 loop spans 13 amino acids. Germline CDR1 and CDR2: MDHEN and SYDVKM. V dropped 11 bases and J dropped 9 bases, with 17 bases sitting between them. The DNA for the CDR3 is TGTGCCCGGCCTAAGCCAACCCTTTCACCCCTCCACTTT. Translation: CARPKPTLSPLHF.

This clonotype has a single count. The V and J genes are TRBV3-1 and TRBJ2-5; D is unclear. CDR1 is LGHDT, CDR2 YNNKEL, per germline (reference sequence). This CDR3 has 12 amino acids. V was trimmed by 1 base and J by 11 bases, leaving 11 bases between them. The CDR3, as DNA: TGTGCCAGCAGCCAAGGACGCTACGGGCAGTACTTC. Amino acid sequence: CASSQGRYGQYF.

The chain uses TRBV7-2 and TRBJ2-7; D uncertain. The CDR3 extends over 13 amino acids. The V end lost 2 bases, the J end lost 7 bases, and 12 bases lay between the germline ends. CDR1 is SGHTA, CDR2 FQGNSA, per germline. CDR3 loop: CASSLWRGNEQYF. As DNA, the CDR3 is TGTGCCAGCAGCTTATGGCGCGGCAATGAGCAGTACTTC.

V gene TRBV20-1 combines with J gene TRBJ2-1; D may be TRBD2 (5 bases). The V and J ends lost 5 bases and 14 bases respectively, with 16 bases between them. The CDR3 is 11 amino acids. Germline loops: CDR1 DFQATT, CDR2 SNEGSKA (reference sequence). The CDR3 sequence: CSAFLRAWKFF. The CDR3 DNA follows: TGCAGTGCTTTCTTGCGGGCATGGAAGTTCTTC.

The rearrangement joins TRBV6-5 to TRBJ1-2; D possibly corresponds to TRBD1 (5 bases). Trimming pared 6 bases from V and 4 bases from J, leaving 12 bases between. CDR1 is MNHEY and CDR2 is SVGAGI in the germline V gene. This CDR3 region has 13 residues. CDR3 sequence: CASREQEIYGYTF. CDR3 in DNA: TGTGCCAGCAGGGAACAGGAGATCTATGGCTACACCTTC.

About this clonotype itself: This may stem from a read error, because a much larger clone lies one nucleotide away. The chain is built from TRBV5-1 and TRBJ2-1, with D possibly being TRBD2 (5 bases). The closer fit of TRBJ2-7 to the DNA end suggests the J call may be wrong. This CDR3 has 17 residues. Germline CDR1 reads SGHRS; CDR2 reads YFSETQ. CDR3 coding DNA: TGCGCCAGCAGCTTGGTTTCGGGGTTAAGCTCCTACAATGAGCAGTACTTC. Protein product: CASSLVSGLSSYNEQYF.

This chain links TRBV20-1 with TRBJ2-7; D not resolved. The V gene lost 3 bases and the J gene lost 0 bases, with 15 bases spanning the gap. Germline V gene data show CDR1 as DFQATT and CDR2 as SNEGSKA (reference sequence). The CDR3 runs to 15 residues. The CDR3 protein is CSASSPRSSSYEQYF. The CDR3 DNA sequence: TGCAGTGCTAGTTCACCCCGCAGTAGCTCCTACGAGCAGTACTTC.

The chain joins TRBV7-8 to TRBJ2-3, with D perhaps matching TRBD2 (6 bases). The CDR3 has 14 residues. Per the germline V gene, CDR1 is SGHVS and CDR2 is FQNEAQ. Trimming left V 0 bases short and J 7 bases short, with 11 bases between. The CDR3 spells CASSLAGRDYTQYF. The CDR3 DNA reads TGTGCCAGCAGCTTAGCGGGGCGGGATTATACGCAGTATTTT.

The chain recombines TRBV20-1 with TRBJ2-3; a weak D match, TRBD2 (6 bases). The CDR3 runs 14 residues. V gave up 2 bases and J gave up 2 bases, with 11 bases separating them. CDR1 DFQATT and CDR2 SNEGSKA come from the germline V gene (reference sequence). CDR3 nucleotides: TGCAGTGCTAGAAACGCGGGACTCACAGATACGCAGTATTTT. It yields the protein CSARNAGLTDTQYF.

The chain couples TRBV20-1 to TRBJ2-3; 12 nucleotides agree with TRBD2. Trimming removed 1 base from V and 3 bases from J; junction bases left unmatched: 11. Germline CDR1 reads DFQATT; CDR2 reads SNEGSKA (reference sequence). This CDR3 is built from 18 residues. The CDR3 loop is CSARGSRLAGVVTDTQYF. CDR3 bases: TGCAGTGCTAGAGGGTCCCGACTAGCGGGAGTAGTGACAGATACGCAGTATTTT.